The entry that follows covers one T cell receptor beta chain sequence. As yet, its antigen is unknown. The data were taken from a study of shared clonotypes between healthy human individuals. Study outcomes and limitations: Between four donors, naive CD4 clonotypes were shared at a level of about 5%.

Sequencing was performed with immunoSEQ multiplex PCR; in TCRdb, only in-frame clones are kept and a portion is missing. The top ten hold about 0.057% of the sample, which has approximately 500,000 clones, roughly 95% seen once. Per germline, CDR1 MNHEY and CDR2 SMNVEV (reference sequence). This CDR3 comprises 15 residues. J was trimmed by 6 bases and V by 7 bases; bases with no gene match: 12. Researchers partitioned CD4+ cells into CD45RA+ naive and CD45RA-negative memory subsets. The rearrangement uses TRBV27 and TRBJ1-2; 9 nucleotides match TRBD1. Sequencing used naive CD4+ T cells sorted from blood. The subset is: CD45RA+ positively selected. This TCR was sampled from a woman aged 25-40 years in good health. CDR3 protein: CASTNRWTGVNGYTF. The DNA of the CDR3 is TGTGCCAGCACCAACCGGTGGACAGGGGTAAATGGCTACACCTTC.